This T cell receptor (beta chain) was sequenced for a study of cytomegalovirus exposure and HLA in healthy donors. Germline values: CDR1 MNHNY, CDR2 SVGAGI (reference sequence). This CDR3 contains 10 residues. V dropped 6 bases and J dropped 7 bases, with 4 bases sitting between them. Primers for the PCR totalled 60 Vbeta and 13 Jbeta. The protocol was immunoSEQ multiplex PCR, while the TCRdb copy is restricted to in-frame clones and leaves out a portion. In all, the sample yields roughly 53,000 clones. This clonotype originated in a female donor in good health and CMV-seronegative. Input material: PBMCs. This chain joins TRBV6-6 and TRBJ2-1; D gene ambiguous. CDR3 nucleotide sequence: TGTGCCAGCAGCCGGAATGAGCAGTTCTTC. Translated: CASSRNEQFF.